Listed here are 24 T cell receptor beta chains from one sample, sequenced in a study of OX40 agonist ivuxolimab in advanced cancers. Sequencing was performed with immunoSEQ multiplex PCR; in TCRdb, only in-frame clones are kept and a portion is missing. The sample lists about 48,000 clones, 80% to 90% occurring once. The specimen was CD4+ or CD8+ T cells sorted from blood, collected in a trial of the OX40 agonist ivuxolimab. These receptors were taken from an adult with an advanced solid tumor such as melanoma, head and neck, liver or kidney cancer.

This sequence joins TRBV6-6 and TRBJ2-2; TRBD1 or TRBD2 may be the D gene (5 bases each). CDR1 and CDR2 (germline): MNHNY, SVGAGI (reference sequence). The germline V and J ends were trimmed by 7 bases and 6 bases, with 18 bases remaining between them. The CDR3 sequence is 15 residues long. The CDR3 sequence is CASTPPRGDPGELFF. CDR3 nucleotide sequence: TGTGCCAGCACCCCCCCAAGGGGAGACCCCGGGGAGCTGTTTTTT.

The V and J genes are TRBV5-6 and TRBJ2-7; no reliable D call. Germline lookup yields CDR1 SGHDT and CDR2 YYEEEE. The CDR3 runs to 15 residues. Trimming stripped 0 bases from V and 6 bases from J, with 16 bases between. This CDR3 is CASSLDGSLGLEQYF. CDR3 DNA: TGTGCCAGCAGCTTGGACGGAAGTCTTGGGCTCGAGCAGTACTTC.

The J gene is TRBJ1-4, the V gene TRBV27; D is undetermined. The CDR3 sequence is 15 residues long. V shed 5 bases and J shed 3 bases, with 13 bases lying between them. CDR1 and CDR2 (germline): MNHEY, SMNVEV (reference sequence). The CDR3 spells CASSPEVQSNEKLFF. CDR3 sequence (DNA): TGTGCCAGCAGTCCAGAGGTCCAGTCTAATGAAAAACTGTTTTTT.

The chain uses TRBV11-2 and TRBJ1-2, with 9 nucleotides matching TRBD1. The CDR3 runs 15 residues. Germline V lookup: CDR1 SGHAT, CDR2 FQNNGV. Germline trimming cut 4 bases from V and 3 bases from J; bases unmatched to any gene: 6. This CDR3 reads CASSSTGGADYGYTF. CDR3 nucleotide sequence: TGTGCCAGCAGCTCCACAGGGGGCGCGGACTATGGCTACACCTTC.

The V call is TRBV7-9, the J call TRBJ2-1, with D perhaps matching TRBD2 (6 bases). The V gene's germline CDR1 is SEHNR and CDR2 FQNEAQ (reference sequence). V was pared by 11 bases and J by 4 bases, with 21 bases between. The length of the CDR3 is 15 residues. CDR3 coding DNA: TGTGCCGGAACTTTGGAGGGAGATATTTACAATGAGCAGTTCTTC. The encoded protein is CAGTLEGDIYNEQFF. The variable domain in full, with the rest retrieved from reference TRBV7-9 and TRBJ2-1, is DTGVSQNPRHKITKRGQNVTFRCDPISEHNRLYWYRQTLGQGPEFLTYFQNEAQLEKSRLLSDRFSAERPKGSFSTLEIQRTEQGDSAMYLCAGTLEGDIYNEQFFGPGTRLTVL.

The V and J genes are TRBV7-9 and TRBJ1-1; D remains ambiguous. Germline V lookup: CDR1 SEHNR, CDR2 FQNEAQ (reference sequence). V was cut by 5 bases and J by 7 bases, with 14 bases left in between. The CDR3 loop spans 13 amino acids. The chain's CDR3 is CASSPRDPVEAFF. The CDR3, as DNA: TGTGCCAGCAGCCCCCGCGACCCGGTTGAAGCTTTCTTT.

V is TRBV27 and J is TRBJ2-1; either TRBD1 or TRBD2 may fit D (6 bases each). V lost 2 bases and J 8 bases, leaving 16 bases between the germline ends. Looked up from germline, CDR1 is MNHEY and CDR2 is SMNVEV (reference sequence). The CDR3 loop spans 15 amino acids. CDR3 sequence reads: CASSLSGHGGDEQFF. DNA of the CDR3: TGTGCCAGCAGTTTAAGCGGTCACGGGGGCGATGAGCAGTTCTTC.

The rearrangement links TRBV7-9 to TRBJ2-7, with D perhaps TRBD1 (5 bases). Germline V gene sequence: CDR1 SEHNR, CDR2 FQNEAQ (reference sequence). V dropped 4 bases and J dropped 0 bases, with 10 bases sitting between them. The CDR3 consists of 14 residues. The CDR3 here is CASSSTDSSYEQYF. The CDR3 nucleotides are TGTGCCAGCAGCTCGACCGACAGCTCCTACGAGCAGTACTTC.

The V and J genes are TRBV2 and TRBJ2-7, with D possibly matching TRBD2 (5 bases). The CDR3 has 14 residues. Germline CDR1 SNHLY, CDR2 FYNNEI. The ends were cut back, 7 bases at V and 2 bases at J, with 15 bases in the middle. The CDR3 loop is CASTTLGGAYEQYF. CDR3 coding DNA: TGTGCCAGCACCACCTTAGGAGGAGCCTACGAGCAGTACTTC.

The chain uses TRBV11-2 and TRBJ2-3; 12 positions agree with TRBD2. V shed 0 bases and J 4 bases; nucleotides not matched to a gene: 2. Germline CDR1 and CDR2: SGHAT and FQNNGV. The CDR3 is made up of 16 amino acids. The CDR3 DNA is TGTGCCAGCAGCTTAGAACTAGCGGGAGGCGCAGATACGCAGTATTTT. Translation: CASSLELAGGADTQYF.

The rearrangement joins TRBV4-1 to TRBJ1-2; D ambiguous. The germline V gene has CDR1 MGHRA and CDR2 YSYEKL. V was pared by 3 bases and J by 7 bases, with 18 bases between. This CDR3 is built from 15 residues. The CDR3 region has the DNA TGCGCCAGCAGCCAGGAACGGGTCGGTTCTCTTGGCTACACCTTC. Its translation: CASSQERVGSLGYTF.

This clone occurred once. The rearrangement uses TRBV19 and TRBJ2-1; tentative D call: TRBD2 (5 bases). There are 13 residues in the CDR3. With 3 bases removed from V and 7 bases from J, the gap between germline ends came to 10 bases. In germline, CDR1 is LNHDA, CDR2 SQIVND (reference sequence). CDR3 sequence reads: CASSMTGINEQFF. The CDR3 DNA reads TGTGCCAGTAGTATGACCGGGATAAATGAGCAGTTCTTC.

The V call is TRBV7-6, the J call TRBJ1-6; D ambiguous. From germline, CDR1 is SGHVS and CDR2 FNYEAQ. V lost 4 bases and J 8 bases, leaving 9 bases between the germline ends. The CDR3 is 13 amino acids. For the CDR3, the DNA is TGTGCCAGCAGCTCCACGCGGGATTCACCCCTCCACTTT. Protein: CASSSTRDSPLHF.

This chain joins TRBV7-9 and TRBJ1-4, with D unclear. Germline CDR1 reads SEHNR; CDR2 reads FQNEAQ (reference sequence). The CDR3 consists of 14 residues. With 4 bases removed from V and 0 bases from J, the gap between germline ends came to 6 bases. Here the CDR3 reads CASSSPATNEKLFF. The CDR3 DNA follows: TGTGCCAGCAGCTCTCCGGCAACTAATGAAAAACTGTTTTTT.

The V and J genes are TRBV5-1 and TRBJ2-3; TRBD2 matches at 8 bases. There are 17 residues in the CDR3. V trimming: 0 bases; J trimming: 3 bases; junction bases outside the gene matches: 9. Germline-derived CDR1 and CDR2 are SGHRS and YFSETQ. The CDR3 nucleotides read TGCGCCAGCAGCTTGGCCTATCAGCGGGAGTTAACAGATACGCAGTATTTT. Amino acids: CASSLAYQRELTDTQYF.

This sequence joins TRBV19 and TRBJ2-2, with unresolved D. Germline-derived CDR1 and CDR2 are LNHDA and SQIVND (reference sequence). The CDR3 is 11 residues long. V was cut by 7 bases and J by 6 bases, with 6 bases left in between. The CDR3: CASIFSGELFF. In DNA form, the CDR3 reads TGTGCCAGTATTTTTTCCGGGGAGCTGTTTTTT.

In regard to this clone: Other nucleotide sequences from this sample produce the same CDR3. The chain links TRBV27 to TRBJ2-1; TRBD2 matches 10 bases. J was trimmed by 4 bases and V by 6 bases; bases with no gene match: 6. Germline CDR1 and CDR2: MNHEY and SMNVEV (reference sequence). CDR3 length equals 15 residues. The CDR3 region is CASSIAGGPYNEQFF. CDR3 coding DNA: TGTGCCAGCAGCATAGCGGGGGGCCCTTACAATGAGCAGTTCTTC.

The CDR3 region is CASSMGGEQYF. CDR3 DNA: TGTGCCAGCAGTATGGGGGGCGAGCAGTACTTC. This sequence joins TRBV6-5 and TRBJ2-7, with TRBD2 as a possible D gene (6 bases). V was shortened by 5 bases and J by 6 bases, with 8 bases between the two germline ends. CDR3 length: 11 amino acids. From germline, CDR1 is MNHEY and CDR2 SVGAGI.

This clone was recorded once. The V gene is TRBV11-2, the J gene TRBJ2-5; unclear D gene. Germline values: CDR1 SGHAT, CDR2 FQNNGV. V shed 5 bases and J shed 1 base, with 11 bases lying between them. This CDR3 comprises 14 residues. CDR3 coding DNA: TGTGCCAGCAGCCCCGAGGTTTTCCAAGAGACCCAGTACTTC. Its translation is CASSPEVFQETQYF.

V gene TRBV6-7 combines with J gene TRBJ2-5; D gene unclear. TRBV6-7 is an ORF, with its function uncertain. The CDR3 is made up of 11 amino acids. V dropped 6 bases and J dropped 3 bases, with 5 bases sitting between them. The CDR3 region is CASRTEETQYF. CDR3 coding DNA: TGTGCCAGCAGGACTGAAGAGACCCAGTACTTC.

The chain employs TRBV27 and TRBJ2-7; D tentatively fits TRBD1 or TRBD2 (5 bases each). The CDR3 loop spans 15 amino acids. CDR1 and CDR2 (germline): MNHEY, SMNVEV (reference sequence). Trimming left V 2 bases short and J 4 bases short, with 15 bases between. The CDR3, as DNA: TGTGCCAGCAGTTTAGGGGGACCACCGGGATACGAGCAGTACTTC. This encodes CASSLGGPPGYEQYF.

V usage is TRBV7-9 and J usage is TRBJ2-2; D call uncertain. Germline CDR1 SEHNR, CDR2 FQNEAQ (reference sequence). With 6 bases removed from V and 6 bases from J, the gap between germline ends came to 11 bases. The CDR3 covers 13 residues. This CDR3 reads CASRFNGAGELFF. In DNA, the CDR3 is TGTGCCAGCAGATTCAACGGAGCCGGGGAGCTGTTTTTT. Variable domain in full (rest from reference TRBV7-9 and TRBJ2-2): DTGVSQNPRHKITKRGQNVTFRCDPISEHNRLYWYRQTLGQGPEFLTYFQNEAQLEKSRLLSDRFSAERPKGSFSTLEIQRTEQGDSAMYLCASRFNGAGELFFGEGSRLTVL.

V is TRBV27 and J is TRBJ2-1; D might be TRBD2 (5 bases). V lost 3 bases, J lost 0 bases, and 12 bases lay in between. This CDR3 region has 16 residues. CDR1 is MNHEY, CDR2 SMNVEV, per germline (reference sequence). CDR3 protein: CASSFLDSSSYNEQFF. The CDR3 region has the DNA TGTGCCAGCAGTTTCCTGGACTCGAGCTCCTACAATGAGCAGTTCTTC.

V and J are TRBV12-5 and TRBJ1-2; 7 bases are a match to TRBD1. CDR1 LGHNT and CDR2 FRNRAP come from the germline V gene. V trimming: 0 bases; J trimming: 4 bases; junction bases outside the gene matches: 8. CDR3 size: 16 residues. This CDR3 reads CASGLVPTGLLYGYTF. CDR3 nucleotide sequence: TGTGCTAGTGGTTTGGTACCGACAGGGTTACTCTATGGCTACACCTTC.